The entry below gives a single T cell receptor (beta chain) sequence along with its context. Its binding antigen is unknown. Base quality data are lacking; no much larger clone is found one base away. This sample is drawn from a study of identifying expanded T cells in peripheral blood (dated 2019 in TCRdb). Background on the whole study: Four technical replicates, made by sequencing separate aliquots from the same pool of genomic DNA, were compared pairwise. What the authors observed across the whole study: Across all healthy donors, variance in clone template counts between approximately 2-week samples was found to increase significantly with total template count. Both the number of clones called differentially abundant and the false-positive rate were significantly reduced by the beta-binomial model across all healthy-donor time intervals. The authors expected that biological variance in healthy repertoires might rise further over much longer intervals, such as months to years. The binomial model flagged about 1.3 differentially abundant clones between technical replicates, compared with approximately 15 over roughly 2 weeks and approximately 20 over about four weeks.

Clipping removes 1 base from V and 8 bases from J, with 10 as the unmatched junction base count. Via the germline V gene, CDR1 is LGHNA and CDR2 YSLEER. Inclusive of the bounding cysteine and phenylalanine, the CDR3 is 16 residues long. Only the CDR3 portion is preserved as DNA: 48 bases, with reading frame beginning at the first base. The immunoSEQ Assay, which relies on bias-controlled multiplex PCR amplification of genomic DNA, was used to profile TCRbeta CDR3 regions. In the paper's pipeline: The absolute abundance of each unique TCRbeta CDR3 region was quantified after sequences were collapsed and filtered. Differential abundance was assessed using a binomial (Fisher-equivalent) model and a beta-binomial model in which time-dependent variance fitted from healthy donors was added. Clones with fewer than 5 combined templates were removed, and differential abundance was called for clones with a Benjamini-Hochberg FDR below 0.01. Using the form v = (b*log(k)+a)^2, the beta-binomial variance was modeled as a function of the total template count across the two samples. TCRdb limited this immuneACCESS table to in-frame rearrangements with V and J called. A share of clones is missing; checked studies link under half to unresolved V genes, and the rest is unexplained. From that table come the V and J calls and clone size; the DNA was used to work out D and trimming. Recorded for this sample are tens of thousands of clones; approximately 82% of them occurred a single time. The ten largest account for under 20% of the sample.

No immune events, such as infections, were documented for the healthy donors during the collection period. Time-dependent variance in a beta-binomial model of T-cell clone differential abundance was calibrated using healthy-donor blood repertoires as a training cohort. The training cohort included 10 or so healthy donors, of whom 3 were female and 7 were male. The donors were between roughly 29 and 65 years old, with an average age of 43 years. Whole blood, obtained from a commercial supplier, was collected from each healthy donor at three time points spaced roughly 14 days apart. For immunosequencing, genomic DNA was extracted from unsorted whole blood.

Sequences were obtained from blood. The rearrangement combines TRBV4-3 with TRBJ1-2; 10 nucleotides in the junction match TRBD1. This clonotype originated in a person between 18 and 75 years old in good health. The sequenced DNA: TGCGCCAGCAGCCAAGGGGGACAGGGGCCATTCCCCGGCTACACCTTC. Translated, this gives CASSQGGQGPFPGYTF.